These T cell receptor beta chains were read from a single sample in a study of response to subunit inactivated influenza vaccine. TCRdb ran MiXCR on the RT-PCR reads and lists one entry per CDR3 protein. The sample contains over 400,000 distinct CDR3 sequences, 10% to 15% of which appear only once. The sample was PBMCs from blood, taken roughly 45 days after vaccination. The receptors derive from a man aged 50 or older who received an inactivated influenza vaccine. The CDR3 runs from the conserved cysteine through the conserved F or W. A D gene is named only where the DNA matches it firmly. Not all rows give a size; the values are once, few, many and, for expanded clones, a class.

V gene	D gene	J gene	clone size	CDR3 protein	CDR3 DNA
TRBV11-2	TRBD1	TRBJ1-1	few	CASRAHGTVNTEAFF	TGTGCCAGCAGGGCCCACGGGACAGTGAACACTGAAGCTTTCTTT
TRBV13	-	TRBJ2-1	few	CASSSRGQGGGNEQFF	TGTGCCAGCAGCTCGCGCGGACAGGGAGGGGGCAATGAGCAGTTCTTC
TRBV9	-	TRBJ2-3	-	CASSVAPITDTQYF	TGTGCCAGCAGCGTAGCCCCAATCACAGATACGCAGTATTTT
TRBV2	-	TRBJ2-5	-	CASSGPRAEETQYF	TGTGCCAGCAGTGGCCCTCGGGCTGAAGAGACCCAGTACTTC
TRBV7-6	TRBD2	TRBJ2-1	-	CASSFRTSGYYNEQFF	TGTGCCAGCAGCTTCCGGACTAGCGGGTATTACAATGAGCAGTTCTTC
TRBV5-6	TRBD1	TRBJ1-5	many	CASSFGTGGPLVNQPQHF	TGTGCCAGCAGCTTTGGGACAGGGGGACCCCTTGTTAATCAGCCCCAGCATTTT
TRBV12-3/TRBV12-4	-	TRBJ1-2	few	CASSPRGKANYGYTF	TGTGCCAGCAGCCCTAGGGGTAAAGCTAACTATGGCTACACCTTC
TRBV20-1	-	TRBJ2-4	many	CSARGSPRGIQYF	TGCAGTGCTAGGGGCAGTCCCAGAGGCATTCAGTACTTC
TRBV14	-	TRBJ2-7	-	CASSQDNPGTTYEQYF	TGTGCCAGCAGCCAAGATAACCCCGGGACAACCTACGAGCAGTACTTC
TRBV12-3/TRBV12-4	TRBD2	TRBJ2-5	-	CASSLDFGGGRETQYF	TGTGCCAGCAGTTTAGACTTTGGCGGGGGGCGGGAGACCCAGTACTTC
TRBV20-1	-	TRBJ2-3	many	CSAKGVFSTDTQYF	TGCAGTGCTAAGGGGGTCTTTAGCACAGATACGCAGTATTTT
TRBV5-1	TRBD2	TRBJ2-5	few	CASSPNAGGRTQYF	TGCGCCAGCAGCCCCAATGCGGGGGGTCGGACCCAGTACTTC
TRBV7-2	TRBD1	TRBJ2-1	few	CASRLASGQGSKGNEQFF	TGTGCCAGCAGGCTAGCGAGCGGACAGGGGAGTAAGGGCAATGAGCAGTTCTTC
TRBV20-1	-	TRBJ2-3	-	CSASGGWGITDTQYF	TGCAGTGCTAGTGGGGGCTGGGGGATCACAGATACGCAGTATTTT
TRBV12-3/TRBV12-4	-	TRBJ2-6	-	CASSLRGGANVLTF	TGTGCCAGCAGTCTACGAGGAGGGGCCAACGTCCTGACTTTC
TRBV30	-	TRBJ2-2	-	CAWRSTGVVTGELFF	TGTGCCTGGAGGTCGACGGGAGTTGTCACCGGGGAGCTGTTTTTT
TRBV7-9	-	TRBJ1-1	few	CASSFPAAVNTEAFF	TGTGCCAGCAGTTTTCCGGCCGCGGTGAACACTGAAGCTTTCTTT
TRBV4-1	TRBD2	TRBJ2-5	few	CASSQEAGRETQYF	TGCGCCAGCAGCCAAGAAGCGGGAAGGGAGACCCAGTACTTC
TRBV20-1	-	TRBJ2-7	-	CSASQLGGPFYEQYF	TGCAGTGCTAGCCAACTCGGGGGGCCCTTCTACGAGCAGTACTTC
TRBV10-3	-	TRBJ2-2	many	CAIRSDRSGGELFF	TGTGCCATCAGATCCGACAGGTCCGGCGGGGAGCTGTTTTTT
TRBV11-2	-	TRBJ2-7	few	CASSMGSYEQYF	TGTGCCAGCAGTATGGGGTCCTACGAGCAGTACTTC
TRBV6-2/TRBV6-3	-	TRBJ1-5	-	CASSYSMRFGGQQPQHF	TGTGCCAGCAGTTACTCGATGAGGTTTGGGGGTCAACAGCCCCAGCATTTT
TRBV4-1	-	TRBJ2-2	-	CASSQSGSSNTGELFF	TGCGCCAGCAGCCAAAGTGGTTCCTCGAACACCGGGGAGCTGTTTTTT
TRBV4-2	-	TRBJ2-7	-	CASSQDRSGSYEQYF	TGTGCCAGCAGCCAAGATAGGTCCGGCTCCTACGAGCAGTACTTC
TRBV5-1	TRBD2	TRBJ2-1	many	CASSPRLADYNEQFF	TGCGCCAGCAGCCCACGACTAGCGGATTACAATGAGCAGTTCTTC
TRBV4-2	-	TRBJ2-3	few	CASSTRDRITDTQYF	TGTGCCAGCAGCACCCGGGACCGAATTACAGATACGCAGTATTTT
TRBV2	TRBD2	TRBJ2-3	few	CASSGPLAGGPNTQYF	TGTGCCAGCAGTGGCCCACTAGCGGGAGGGCCAAATACGCAGTATTTT
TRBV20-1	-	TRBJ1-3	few	CSAPWVLGNTIYF	TGCAGTGCTCCCTGGGTGTTAGGAAACACCATATATTTT
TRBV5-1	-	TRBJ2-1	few	CASSLAGFTSYNEQFF	TGCGCCAGCAGCTTAGCCGGGTTCACCTCCTACAATGAGCAGTTCTTC
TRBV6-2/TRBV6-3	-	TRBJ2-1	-	CASSEGWNEQFF	TGTGCCAGCAGTGAGGGGTGGAATGAGCAGTTCTTC
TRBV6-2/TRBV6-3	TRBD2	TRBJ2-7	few	CASERGLSYEQYF	TGTGCCAGCGAGCGGGGACTCTCCTACGAGCAGTACTTC
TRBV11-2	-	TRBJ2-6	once	CASSLTRGSANVLTF	TGTGCCAGCAGCTTAACGAGGGGTTCGGCCAACGTCCTGACTTTC
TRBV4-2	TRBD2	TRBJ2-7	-	CASSSTGTSGTGYEQYF	TGTGCCAGCAGCTCTACCGGGACTAGCGGGACGGGGTACGAGCAGTACTTC
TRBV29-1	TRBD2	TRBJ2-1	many	CSVEGASGVLSSYNEQFF	TGCAGCGTTGAAGGAGCTAGCGGGGTCTTAAGCTCCTACAATGAGCAGTTCTTC
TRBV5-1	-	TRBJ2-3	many	CASSVDSRDTQYF	TGCGCCAGCAGCGTGGATAGCCGAGATACGCAGTATTTT
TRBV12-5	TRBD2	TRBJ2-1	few	CASGSRAGGAYNEQFF	TGTGCTAGTGGCTCCAGGGCGGGAGGGGCCTACAATGAGCAGTTCTTC
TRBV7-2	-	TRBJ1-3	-	CASSPRDGNSGNTIYF	TGTGCCAGCAGCCCCAGGGACGGTAACTCTGGAAACACCATATATTTT
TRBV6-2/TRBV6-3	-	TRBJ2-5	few	CASSYSRLDPTETQYF	TGTGCCAGCAGTTACTCGAGGCTTGACCCCACAGAGACCCAGTACTTC
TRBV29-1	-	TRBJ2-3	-	CSVVRGSTDTQYF	TGCAGCGTCGTTCGGGGGTCCACAGATACGCAGTATTTT
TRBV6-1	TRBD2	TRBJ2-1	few	CASSRLAGEGNEQFF	TGTGCCAGCAGCAGACTAGCGGGGGAGGGAAATGAGCAGTTCTTC
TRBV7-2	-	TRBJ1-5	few	CASSSIGQPQHF	TGTGCCAGCAGCTCCATCGGCCAGCCCCAGCATTTT
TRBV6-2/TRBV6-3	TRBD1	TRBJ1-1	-	CASSYVQGAPGGTEAFF	TGTGCCAGCAGTTACGTACAGGGGGCCCCCGGGGGCACTGAAGCTTTCTTT
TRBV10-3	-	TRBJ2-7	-	CAISLGYEQYF	TGTGCCATCAGTTTAGGGTACGAGCAGTACTTC
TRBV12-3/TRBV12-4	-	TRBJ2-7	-	CASSPAGGSLTGEQYF	TGTGCCAGCAGCCCCGCTGGTGGCAGTCTGACCGGGGAGCAGTACTTC
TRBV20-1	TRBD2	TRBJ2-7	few	CSARDASGGRYYEQYF	TGCAGTGCTAGAGATGCCAGCGGGGGGCGATATTACGAGCAGTACTTC
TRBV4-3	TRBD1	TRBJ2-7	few	CASSQQRTGDIRYEQYF	TGCGCCAGCAGCCAACAACGGACAGGGGATATCCGCTACGAGCAGTACTTC
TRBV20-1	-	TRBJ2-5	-	CSASMALTQYF	TGCAGTGCTAGTATGGCCCTTACCCAGTACTTC
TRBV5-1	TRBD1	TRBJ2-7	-	CASSPGWKVQGREQYF	TGCGCCAGCAGCCCGGGATGGAAGGTACAGGGGCGAGAGCAGTACTTC
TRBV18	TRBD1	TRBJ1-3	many	CASSLDRAISGNTIYF	TGTGCCAGCTCACTCGACAGGGCGATCTCTGGAAACACCATATATTTT
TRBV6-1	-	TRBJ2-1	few	CASRAASSRRQFF	TGTGCCAGCAGGGCGGCTAGCTCCCGTCGGCAGTTCTTC
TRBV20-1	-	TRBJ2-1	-	CSAPQGSSNEQFF	TGCAGTGCCCCGCAGGGATCCTCCAATGAGCAGTTCTTC
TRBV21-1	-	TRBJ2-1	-	CASSNGTGVPNEQFF	TGTGCCAGCAGCAATGGGACAGGGGTACCCAATGAGCAGTTCTTC
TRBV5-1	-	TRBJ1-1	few	CASGWGVNTEAFF	TGCGCCAGCGGTTGGGGGGTGAACACTGAAGCTTTCTTT
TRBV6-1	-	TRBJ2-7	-	CASSTERGSYEQSF	TGTGCCAGCAGTACAGAAAGGGGCTCCTACGAGCAGTCCTTC
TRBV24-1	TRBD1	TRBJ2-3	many	CATSDHRQGRTDTQYF	TGTGCCACCAGTGATCATCGACAGGGACGCACAGATACGCAGTATTTT
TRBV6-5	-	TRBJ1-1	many	CASSYSGGGTEAFF	TGTGCCAGCAGTTACTCGGGGGGGGGCACTGAAGCTTTCTTT